This paragraph covers one T cell receptor (beta chain) sequence. The record originates from a study of response to subunit inactivated influenza vaccine. After removal of 0 bases from V and 4 bases from J, the junction contained 1 base not matched to a gene. The CDR3 is 15 residues long. CDR1 is MGHRA, CDR2 YSYEKL, per germline. TCRdb reprocessed the RT-PCR reads with MiXCR, giving one entry per CDR3 protein. The sample shows fewer than 650,000 distinct CDR3 sequences, 13% of them seen only once. The chain carries TRBV4-1 and TRBJ1-5, with 9 nucleotides matching TRBD1. The clonotype was recovered from a man aged 50-60 years who received an inactivated influenza vaccine. Sample: PBMCs from blood, taken 45 days after vaccination. The CDR3 loop is CASSQDGTGNQPQHF. The CDR3 DNA is TGCGCCAGCAGCCAAGACGGGACAGGGAATCAGCCCCAGCATTTT.